This T cell receptor (beta chain) was sequenced for a study of Graves' ophthalmopathy and Graves' hyperthyroidism. Study-level information: Peripheral blood samples were taken at initial diagnosis, before any treatment. Study results and limitations: The authors also found most expanded thyroid clonotypes above 0.001 frequency in blood. A classifier, a 13-signature model, separated ophthalmopathy from stable hyperthyroidism with approximately 87% sensitivity and 75% to 82% specificity.

This clonotype was counted at least ten times. Its antigen is unknown. TCR beta CDR3 amplification used RNA transcripts. HTBI primers were employed in first-round RT-PCR, then a second-round multiplex PCR followed. TCRdb redid the calling of the multiplex PCR reads with MiXCR, one entry per CDR3 protein. The data hold 400,000 or so distinct CDR3 sequences, with approximately 15% observed a single time. V was trimmed by 3 bases and J by 3 bases, leaving 11 bases between them. This CDR3 is built from 14 residues. CDR1 is SGHTA, CDR2 FQGNSA, per germline. None of the included patients had other autoimmune diseases, uncontrolled infections, pregnancy or lactation, as these led to exclusion.

This TCR was sampled from a woman aged 18-35 years with stable Graves' hyperthyroidism. The V gene is TRBV7-2, the J gene TRBJ2-5, with D tentatively TRBD2 (5 bases). The sequenced sample consisted of peripheral blood. The CDR3 DNA is TGTGCCAGCAGCTTCCCGACTAAAAAAGAGACCCAGTACTTC. Protein product: CASSFPTKKETQYF.